This T cell receptor beta chain comes out of a study of shared clonotypes between healthy human individuals. Generated by immunoSEQ multiplex PCR, the TCRdb table keeps only in-frame clones and is missing some. The sample has about 2.3 million clones, 85% to 95% seen once. Per germline, CDR1 SGHRS and CDR2 YFSETQ. The V segment lost 0 bases and the J segment 2 bases; nucleotides outside the gene matches: 7. The CDR3 length is 16 residues. This receptor was obtained from a young man in good health. Some clones in this sample may be carry-over from other donors' samples. The sequenced sample was naive CD4+ T cells from PBMCs. The sample's subset: CD45RA+ positively selected. The V call is TRBV5-1, the J call TRBJ2-7; TRBD1 matches 8 bases. This CDR3 is CASSLVVTGGAYEQYF. CDR3 in DNA: TGCGCCAGCAGCTTGGTCGTCACAGGGGGAGCCTACGAGCAGTACTTC.